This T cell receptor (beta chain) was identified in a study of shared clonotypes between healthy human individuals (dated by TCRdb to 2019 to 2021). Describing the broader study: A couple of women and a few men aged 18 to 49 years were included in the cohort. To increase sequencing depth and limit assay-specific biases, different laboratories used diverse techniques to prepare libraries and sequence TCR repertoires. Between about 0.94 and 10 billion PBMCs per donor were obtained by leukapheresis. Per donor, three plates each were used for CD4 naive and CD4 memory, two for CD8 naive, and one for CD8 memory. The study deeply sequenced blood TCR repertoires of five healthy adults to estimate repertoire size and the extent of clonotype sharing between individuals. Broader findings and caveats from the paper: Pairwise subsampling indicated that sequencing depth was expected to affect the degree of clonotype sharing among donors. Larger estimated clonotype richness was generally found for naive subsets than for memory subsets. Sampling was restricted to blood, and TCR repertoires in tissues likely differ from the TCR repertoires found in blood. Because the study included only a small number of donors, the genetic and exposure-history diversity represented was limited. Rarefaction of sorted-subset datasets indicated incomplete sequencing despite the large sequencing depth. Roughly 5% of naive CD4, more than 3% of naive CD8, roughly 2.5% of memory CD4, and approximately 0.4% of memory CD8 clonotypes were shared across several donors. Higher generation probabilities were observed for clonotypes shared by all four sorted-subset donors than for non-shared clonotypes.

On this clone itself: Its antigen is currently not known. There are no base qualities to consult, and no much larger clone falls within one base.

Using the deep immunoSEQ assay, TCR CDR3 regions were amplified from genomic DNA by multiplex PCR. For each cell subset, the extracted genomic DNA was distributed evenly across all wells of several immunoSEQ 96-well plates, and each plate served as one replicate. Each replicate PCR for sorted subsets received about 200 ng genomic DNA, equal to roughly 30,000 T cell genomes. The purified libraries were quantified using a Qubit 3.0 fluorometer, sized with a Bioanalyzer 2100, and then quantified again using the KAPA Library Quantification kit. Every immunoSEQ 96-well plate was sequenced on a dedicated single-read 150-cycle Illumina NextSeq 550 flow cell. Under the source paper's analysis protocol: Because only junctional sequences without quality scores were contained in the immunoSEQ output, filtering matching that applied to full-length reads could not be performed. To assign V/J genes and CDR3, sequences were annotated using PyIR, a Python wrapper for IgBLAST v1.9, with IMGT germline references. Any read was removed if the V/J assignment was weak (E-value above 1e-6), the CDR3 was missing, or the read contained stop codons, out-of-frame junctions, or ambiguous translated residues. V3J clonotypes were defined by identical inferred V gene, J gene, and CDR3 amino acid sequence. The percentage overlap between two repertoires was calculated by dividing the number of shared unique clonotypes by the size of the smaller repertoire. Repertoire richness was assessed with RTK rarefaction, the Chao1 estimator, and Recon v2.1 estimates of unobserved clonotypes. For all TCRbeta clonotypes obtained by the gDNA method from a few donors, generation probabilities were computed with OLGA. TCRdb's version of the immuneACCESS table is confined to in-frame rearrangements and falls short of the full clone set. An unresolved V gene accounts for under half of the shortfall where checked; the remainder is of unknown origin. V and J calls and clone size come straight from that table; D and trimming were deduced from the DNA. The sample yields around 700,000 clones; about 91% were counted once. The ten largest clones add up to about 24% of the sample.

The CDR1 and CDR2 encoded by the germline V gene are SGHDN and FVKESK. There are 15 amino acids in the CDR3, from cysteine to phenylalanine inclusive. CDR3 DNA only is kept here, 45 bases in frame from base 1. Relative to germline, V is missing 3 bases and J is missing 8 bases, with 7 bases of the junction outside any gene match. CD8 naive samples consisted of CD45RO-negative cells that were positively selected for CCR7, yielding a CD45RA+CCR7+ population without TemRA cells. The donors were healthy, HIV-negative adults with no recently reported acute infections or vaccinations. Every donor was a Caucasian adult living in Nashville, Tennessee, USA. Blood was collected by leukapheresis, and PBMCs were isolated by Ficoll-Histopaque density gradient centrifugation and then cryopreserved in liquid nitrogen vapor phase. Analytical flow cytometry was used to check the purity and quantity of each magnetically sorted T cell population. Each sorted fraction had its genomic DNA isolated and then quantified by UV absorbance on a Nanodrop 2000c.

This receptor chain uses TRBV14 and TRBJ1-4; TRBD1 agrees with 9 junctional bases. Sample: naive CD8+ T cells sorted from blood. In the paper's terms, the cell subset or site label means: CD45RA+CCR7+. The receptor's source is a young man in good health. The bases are TGTGCCAGCAGCCATAACAGGGGGCGCGAGGAAAAACTGTTTTTT. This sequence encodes CASSHNRGREEKLFF.